What follows is one TCR beta chain and its context. What it recognizes is unknown. CD4+ cells yielded CD45RA+ naive and CD45RA-negative memory subsets. This record belongs to a study of shared clonotypes between healthy human individuals. Repertoires were generated with immunoSEQ multiplex PCR, while TCRdb's copy carries only in-frame clones and drops some. The profile covers millions of clones, with roughly 96% appearing a single time and around 0.13% taken by the ten largest. The V and J ends lost 1 base and 0 bases respectively, with 7 bases between them. The CDR3 contains 14 residues. Germline-derived CDR1 and CDR2 are SGHDT and YYEEEE. Notes on the study in general: Some naive CD4 clonotypes, 4.5% to 5.5%, turned up in common across several donors.

Material: naive CD4+ T cells sorted from blood. As for subset: CD45RA+ positively selected. This clonotype was sampled from a man between 18 and 35 years old in good health. V usage is TRBV5-6 and J usage is TRBJ1-1, with D uncertain. The CDR3 here is CASSLQQMNTEAFF. DNA of the CDR3: TGTGCCAGCAGCTTGCAGCAGATGAACACTGAAGCTTTCTTT.